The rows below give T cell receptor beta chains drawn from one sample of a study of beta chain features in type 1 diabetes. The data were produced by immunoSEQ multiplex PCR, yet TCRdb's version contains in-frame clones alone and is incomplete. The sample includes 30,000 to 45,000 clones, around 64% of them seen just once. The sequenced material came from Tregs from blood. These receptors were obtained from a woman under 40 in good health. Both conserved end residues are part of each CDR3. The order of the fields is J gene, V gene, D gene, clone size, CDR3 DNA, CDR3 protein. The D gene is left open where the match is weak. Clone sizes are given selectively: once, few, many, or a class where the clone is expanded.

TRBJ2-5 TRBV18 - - TGTGCCAGCTCTGAGGAGAGGGAGACCCAGTACTTC CASSEERETQYF
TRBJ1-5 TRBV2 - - TGTGCCAGCAGATTCGAACAGGGACAGCCCCAGCATTTT CASRFEQGQPQHF
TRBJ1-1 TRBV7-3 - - TGTGCCAGCAGACCCGGGGGAGCTTTCTTT CASRPGGAFF
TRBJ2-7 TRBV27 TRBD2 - TGTGCCAGCAGTTCTAGCGGGAGCTACGAGCAGTACTTC CASSSSGSYEQYF
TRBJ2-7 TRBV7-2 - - TGTGCCAGCAGCTTCATTGCGCTAATTTCAAACGAGCAGTACTTC CASSFIALISNEQYF
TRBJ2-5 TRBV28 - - TGTGCCAGCAGTTTCGGTCGATCTGAGCAGTACTTC CASSFGRSEQYF
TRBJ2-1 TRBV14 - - TGTGCCAGCAGCCAAGCAACAGGGTGGTTCTTC CASSQATGWFF
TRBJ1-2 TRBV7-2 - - TGTGCCAGCAGCTTAGAATCTGCGGGGACGGATAACTATGGCTACACCTTC CASSLESAGTDNYGYTF
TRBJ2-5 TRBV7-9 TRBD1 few TGTGCCAGCAGCTTAAGGGGACAGGGGAGACAAGAGACCCAGTACTTC CASSLRGQGRQETQYF
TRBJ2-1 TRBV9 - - TGTGCCAGCAGCGTAGAACAGCCCTCCTACAATGAGCAGTTCTTC CASSVEQPSYNEQFF
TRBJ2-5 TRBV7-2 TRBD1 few TGTGCCAGCAGCTTAAGGGGGCCGGAGACCCAGTACTTC CASSLRGPETQYF
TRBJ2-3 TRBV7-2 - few TGTGCCAGCAGCTTTTTCTCTGACTTCTCAGATACGCAGTATTTT CASSFFSDFSDTQYF
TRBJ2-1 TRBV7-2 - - TGTGCCAGCAGAAATACTAGGAGTTCAGGCGATGAGCAGTTCTTC CASRNTRSSGDEQFF
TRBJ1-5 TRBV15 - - TGTGCCACCAGCAGAGATCTCGTCAATCAGCCCCAGCATTTT CATSRDLVNQPQHF
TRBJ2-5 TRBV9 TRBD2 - TGTGCCAGCAGCGCGGGACTACTCCAAGAGACCCAGTACTTC CASSAGLLQETQYF
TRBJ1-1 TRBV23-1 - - TGCGCCAGCAGTCTCACAGGGTCGGGGAACACTGAAGCTTTCTTT CASSLTGSGNTEAFF
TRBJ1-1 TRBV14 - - TGTGCCAGCAGCCAAATGCGATTCGGTGAAGCTTTCTTT CASSQMRFGEAFF
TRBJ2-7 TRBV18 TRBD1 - TGTGCCAGCTCACCGGACAGGGGGCTCCACGAGCAGTACTTC CASSPDRGLHEQYF
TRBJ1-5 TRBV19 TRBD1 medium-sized TGTGCCAGTAGTACAGACACAGGGGTTGGCGATCAGCCCCAGCATTTT CASSTDTGVGDQPQHF
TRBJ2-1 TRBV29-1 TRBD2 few TGCAGCGTCTTTAGCGGGGGGTACAATGAGCAGTTCTTC CSVFSGGYNEQFF
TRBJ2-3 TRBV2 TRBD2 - TGTGCCAGCAGTGAAAGGCCCAAGCGGGGGGGCACAGATACGCAGTATTTT CASSERPKRGGTDTQYF
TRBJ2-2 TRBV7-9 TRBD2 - TGTGCCAGCAGACTAGCGGGAGTCGACGGGGAGCTGTTTTTT CASRLAGVDGELFF
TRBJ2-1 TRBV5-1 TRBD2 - TGCGCCAGCAGCTTTGGATCGATAGCGGGATATGAGCAGTTCTTC CASSFGSIAGYEQFF
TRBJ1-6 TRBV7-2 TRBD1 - TGTGCCAGCAGCCGAAGACAGGGATCCGCTAATTCACCCCTCCACTTT CASSRRQGSANSPLHF
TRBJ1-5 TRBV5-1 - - TGCGCCAGCAGCCCCGTGGCAGGGTCCCATCAGCCCCAGCATTTT CASSPVAGSHQPQHF
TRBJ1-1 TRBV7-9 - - TGTGCCAGCAGGAAAGGAGTGCTGAACACTGAAGCTTTCTTT CASRKGVLNTEAFF
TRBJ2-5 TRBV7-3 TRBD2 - TGTGCCAGCAGCTTAAACCCCACTAGCGCTCGCGGGACCCAGTACTTC CASSLNPTSARGTQYF
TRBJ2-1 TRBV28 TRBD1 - TGTGCCAGCAGTTCGACAGGGGCGACCTACAATGAGCAGTTCTTC CASSSTGATYNEQFF
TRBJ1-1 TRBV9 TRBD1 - TGTGCCAGCAGCGGGGACATTGGACAGGGGGTGGACACTGAAGCTTTCTTT CASSGDIGQGVDTEAFF
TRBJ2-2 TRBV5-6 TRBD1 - TGTGCCAGCAGCTTGGTAGGACAGGGTACAACCGGGGAGCTGTTTTTT CASSLVGQGTTGELFF
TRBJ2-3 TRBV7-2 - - TGTGCCAGCAGCTTTGATTCGGCAGATACGCAGTATTTT CASSFDSADTQYF
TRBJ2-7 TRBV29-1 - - TGCAGCGTTGATGGGGGCATGGGCAGCAATTACGAGCAGTACTTC CSVDGGMGSNYEQYF
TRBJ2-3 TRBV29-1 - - TGCAGCGTTTTAGCGGTTTCCACAGATACGCAGTATTTT CSVLAVSTDTQYF
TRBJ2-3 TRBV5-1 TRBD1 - TGCGCCAGCAGTTTTTCCCGGGACAGCCTAAGGAGCACAGATACGCAGTATTTT CASSFSRDSLRSTDTQYF
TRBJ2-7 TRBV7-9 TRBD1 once TGTGCCAGCAGCGGACAGGGGGTCTACGAGCAGTACTTC CASSGQGVYEQYF